This T cell receptor beta chain emerged from a study of cytomegalovirus exposure and HLA in healthy donors. About the study: Later, an analysis reported that the 95 to 150 validation repertoires had used the same platform as the approximately 670 first-cohort repertoires. Findings and caveats of the study: It was reportedly the case that the classifier diagnosed cytomegalovirus status with high specificity and sensitivity. That first-cohort TCR clusters tended to co-occur in the 95 to 150 validation repertoires was found in a later analysis. The study listed approximately 160 cytomegalovirus-associated TCR beta chains.

V was cut by 1 base and J by 5 bases, with 12 bases left in between. CDR1 SGHAT and CDR2 FQNNGV come from the germline V gene. CDR3 length: 15 amino acids. For this clone: Its antigen is as yet unknown.

Data came from immunoSEQ multiplex PCR; TCRdb stores just in-frame clones and leaves some out. The sample shows 240,000 or so clones, 86% of them seen only once. This TCR derives from a woman between 25 and 40 years old in good health and CMV-seropositive. The sequencing input was PBMCs. The rearrangement uses TRBV11-2 and TRBJ2-1; possible D gene TRBD2, 7 bases. The CDR3 nucleotides are TGTGCCAGCAGCTTAGCGGGGGGCCTCCACAATGAGCAGTTCTTC. Its protein is CASSLAGGLHNEQFF.